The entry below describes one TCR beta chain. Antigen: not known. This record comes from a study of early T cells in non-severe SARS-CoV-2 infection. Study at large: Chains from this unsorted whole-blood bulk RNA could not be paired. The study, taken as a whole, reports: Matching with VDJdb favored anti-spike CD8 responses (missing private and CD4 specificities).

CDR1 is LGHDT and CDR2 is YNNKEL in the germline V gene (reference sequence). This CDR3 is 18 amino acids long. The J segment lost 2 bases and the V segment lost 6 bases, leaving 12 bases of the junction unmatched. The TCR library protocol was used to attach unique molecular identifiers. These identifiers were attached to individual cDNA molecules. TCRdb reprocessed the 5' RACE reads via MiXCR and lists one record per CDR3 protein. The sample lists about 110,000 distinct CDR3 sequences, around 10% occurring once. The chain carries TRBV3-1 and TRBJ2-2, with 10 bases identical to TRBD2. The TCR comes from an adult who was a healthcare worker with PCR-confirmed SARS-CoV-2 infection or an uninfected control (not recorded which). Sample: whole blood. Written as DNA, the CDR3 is TGTGCCAGCAGACCCAGGGGGACTAGCGCTACTAACACCGGGGAGCTGTTTTTT. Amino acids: CASRPRGTSATNTGELFF. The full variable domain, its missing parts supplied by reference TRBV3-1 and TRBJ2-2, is DTAVSQTPKYLVTQMGNDKSIKCEQNLGHDTMYWYKQDSKKFLKIMFSYNNKELIINETVPNRFSPKSPDKAHLNLHINSLELGDSAVYFCASRPRGTSATNTGELFFGEGSRLTVL.